Included here is one T cell receptor beta chain sequence, with context. Its specificity is unknown. These data come from a study of OX40 agonist ivuxolimab in advanced cancers. General observations from the study: At doses 0.1 to 3.0 mg/kg, CD4+ and CD8+ clones expanded. Mean expanded clone counts were higher in CD8+ than CD4+ T cells.

Germline-derived CDR1 and CDR2 are MGHDK and SYGVNS. Trimming pared 6 bases from V and 6 bases from J, leaving 15 bases between. The CDR3 is 14 amino acids. Profiling relied on immunoSEQ multiplex PCR, and the TCRdb table lists in-frame clones only, not all of them. The sample carries roughly 20,000 clones, approximately 83% recorded once. The starting material was CD4+ or CD8+ T cells sorted from blood, obtained in a trial of the OX40 agonist ivuxolimab. The chain has TRBV25-1 and TRBJ2-1; D might be TRBD1 (6 bases). The TCR originated in an adult with an advanced solid tumor such as melanoma, head and neck, liver or kidney cancer. The CDR3 here is CASRGQGWLNEQFF. In DNA form, the CDR3 reads TGTGCCAGCAGGGGGCAGGGGTGGCTCAATGAGCAGTTCTTC. The variable domain in full, with the rest retrieved from reference TRBV25-1 and TRBJ2-1, is EADIYQTPRYLVIGTGKKITLECSQTMGHDKMYWYQQDPGMELHLIHYSYGVNSTEKGDLSSESTVSRIRTEHFPLTLESARPSHTSQYLCASRGQGWLNEQFFGPGTRLTVL.